This T cell receptor beta chain was identified in a study of T cell responses to AZD1222 COVID-19 vaccine. Method: immunoSEQ multiplex PCR; TCRdb's copy keeps in-frame clones and lacks some. Of some 58,000 clones listed, about 80% were seen once; the top ten hold roughly 4.9%. Combined were second doses at about 4 or about 12 weeks. Germline CDR1 is SGHTA and CDR2 is FQGTGA. This CDR3 is built from 14 residues. V shed 1 base and J shed 5 bases, with 11 bases lying between them. The source was peripheral blood, collected 28 days after the second AZD1222 dose. The TCR comes from an adult who received the AZD1222 COVID-19 vaccine. The V call is TRBV7-3, the J call TRBJ2-5; D possibly corresponds to TRBD1 (6 bases). Here the CDR3 DNA reads TGTGCCAGCAGCTTAAGGGGGCGTGGGGAGACCCAGTACTTC. As protein: CASSLRGRGETQYF.